The text below deals with one TCR beta chain. Ten or more counts support this clone. This clone's antigen is unknown. Base qualities are not recorded, but no much larger clone differs from it by a single base. The record originates from a study of metastatic and nonmetastatic thyroid tumors (TCRdb year 2020). Regarding the complete study: Repertoires from peripheral blood and from tumor or nodule tissue samples of malignant and benign thyroid patients were compared.

Library method: PCR. The sequencing machine was an Illumina HiSeq 4000. High-throughput sequencing was used to profile the TCR beta-chain CDR3 region of each patient. As for the authors' bioinformatics: CDR3 differences across clinicopathological groups were used to build a classifier for discriminating distant-metastatic papillary thyroid cancer patients. The Shannon index was used to assess repertoire diversity, and the Morisita-Horn index was used to assess tumor-blood repertoire similarity. Through fastp at Q25 and MiXCR, TCRdb rebuilt clones from the public reads, retaining in-frame beta chains. TCRdb's processing, not the authors' own work, is the source of the V and J calls. This sample gives around 24,000 clones in total; around a fifth of them show up just once. The ten largest clonotypes hold approximately 13% of the sample. No treatment had been received by any patient before thyroid surgery. Patient clinical samples collected from 2012 to 2018 were retrospectively analysed using T-cell receptor beta sequencing.

CDR1 and CDR2 are read off the germline V gene as SGHTA and FQGNSA. There are 18 amino acids in the CDR3, from cysteine to phenylalanine inclusive. The only DNA kept is the CDR3, 54 bases in frame from the first base. For this chain, trimming is 2 bases at the V end and 5 bases at the J end, and the number of junction bases without a gene match is 10. General conclusions and limits of the study: TCR beta diversity was reported as significantly higher in malignant tumors than in benign nodules, in both blood and tumor samples.

The chain joins TRBV7-2 to TRBJ2-4; 12 central bases correspond to TRBD2. Sequenced sample: blood. This clonotype was obtained from a male donor with papillary thyroid cancer or a benign thyroid nodule (not recorded which). Some clones in this sample may be carry-over from other donors' samples. The nucleotide sequence is TGTGCCAGCAGCTTAACGGGGTCGGGACTAGCGGGCCAAAACATTCAGTACTTC. Its translation reads: CASSLTGSGLAGQNIQYF.